This T cell receptor beta chain was recovered during a study of cytomegalovirus exposure and HLA in healthy donors. CDR1 is SGHDT and CDR2 is YYEEEE in the germline V gene. J gave up 0 bases and V 4 bases, and 9 bases lay outside the gene matches. This CDR3 comprises 16 residues. The PCR employed 60 Vbeta primers together with 13 Jbeta primers. Assay: immunoSEQ multiplex PCR; the TCRdb copy retains only in-frame clones and omits some. The table lists 65,000 to 70,000 clones, around 78% of them singletons. The chain recombines TRBV5-6 with TRBJ1-1; 7 nucleotides match TRBD1. The sample was PBMCs. The sequence came from a man aged 50 to 60 in good health and CMV-seronegative. As DNA, the CDR3 is TGTGCCAGCAGCGGAAAGGGGGCCAGATTGAACACTGAAGCTTTCTTT. Encoded protein: CASSGKGARLNTEAFF.